The following is a T cell receptor beta chain sequence with its context. Assay: immunoSEQ multiplex PCR; the TCRdb copy retains only in-frame clones and omits some. The sample includes 80,000 to 100,000 clones, 80% of them seen just once. The CDR3 extends over 14 amino acids. Germline CDR1 MDHEN, CDR2 SYDVKM. V was clipped by 6 bases and J by 0 bases, with 6 bases between them. These data come from a study of blood T cell repertoires in COVID-19. Overall study context: The cDNA or gDNA used as material had been derived from T cells, B-cell-depleted T cells, or PBMCs.

Material: peripheral blood. This sequence originates from a human donor in a cohort sampled during active COVID-19. The rearrangement uses TRBV28 and TRBJ2-6; D ambiguous. The CDR3 coding sequence is TGTGCCAGCAGACTCCGCTCTGGGGCCAACGTCCTGACTTTC. It encodes CASRLRSGANVLTF.